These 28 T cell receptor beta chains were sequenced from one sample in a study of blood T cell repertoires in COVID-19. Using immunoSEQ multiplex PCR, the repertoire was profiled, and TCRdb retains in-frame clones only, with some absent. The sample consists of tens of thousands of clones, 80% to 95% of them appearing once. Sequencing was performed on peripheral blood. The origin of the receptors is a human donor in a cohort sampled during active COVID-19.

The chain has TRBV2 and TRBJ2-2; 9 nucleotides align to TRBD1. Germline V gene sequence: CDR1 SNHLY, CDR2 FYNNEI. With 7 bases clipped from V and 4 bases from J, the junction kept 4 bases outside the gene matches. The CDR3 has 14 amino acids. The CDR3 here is CASMDRGPTGELFF. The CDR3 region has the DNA TGTGCCAGCATGGACAGGGGACCCACCGGGGAGCTGTTTTTT.

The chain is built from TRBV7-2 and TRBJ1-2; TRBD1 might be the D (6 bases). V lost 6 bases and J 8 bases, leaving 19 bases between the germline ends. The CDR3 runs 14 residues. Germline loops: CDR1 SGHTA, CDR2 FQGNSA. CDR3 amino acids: CASSLTGTSGGYTF. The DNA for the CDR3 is TGTGCCAGCAGTCTAACAGGGACCTCGGGCGGCTACACCTTC.

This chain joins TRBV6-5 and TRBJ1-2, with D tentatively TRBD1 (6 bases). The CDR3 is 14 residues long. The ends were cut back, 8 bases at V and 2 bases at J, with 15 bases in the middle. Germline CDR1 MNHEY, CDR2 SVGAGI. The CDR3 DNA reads TGTGCCAGCTCTTCGGGACACCTAAACTATGGCTACACCTTC. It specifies CASSSGHLNYGYTF.

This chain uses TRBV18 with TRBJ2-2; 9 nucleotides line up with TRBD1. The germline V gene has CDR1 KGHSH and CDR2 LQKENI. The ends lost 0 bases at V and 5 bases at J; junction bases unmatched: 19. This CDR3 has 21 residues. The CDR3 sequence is CASSPPPGQGSRYWRTGELFF. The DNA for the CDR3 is TGTGCCAGCTCACCACCGCCCGGACAGGGGTCACGATATTGGAGAACCGGGGAGCTGTTTTTT.

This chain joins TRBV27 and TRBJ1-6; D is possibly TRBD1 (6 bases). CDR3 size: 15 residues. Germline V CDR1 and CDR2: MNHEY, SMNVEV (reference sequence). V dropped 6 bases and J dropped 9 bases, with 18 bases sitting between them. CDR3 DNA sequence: TGTGCCAGCAGCATCGGGACATCATTTTCTTCACCCCTCCACTTT. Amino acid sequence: CASSIGTSFSSPLHF.

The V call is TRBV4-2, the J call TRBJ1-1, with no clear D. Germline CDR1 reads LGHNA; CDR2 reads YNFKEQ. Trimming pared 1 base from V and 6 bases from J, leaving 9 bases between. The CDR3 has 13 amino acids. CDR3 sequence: CASSQGISAEAFF. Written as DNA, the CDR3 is TGTGCCAGCAGCCAAGGTATAAGCGCTGAAGCTTTCTTT.

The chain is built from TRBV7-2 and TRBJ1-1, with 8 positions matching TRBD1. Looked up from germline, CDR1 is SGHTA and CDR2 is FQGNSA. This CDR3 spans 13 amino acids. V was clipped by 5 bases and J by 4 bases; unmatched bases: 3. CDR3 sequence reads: CASSPGGSTEAFF. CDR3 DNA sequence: TGTGCCAGCAGCCCAGGGGGCTCCACTGAAGCTTTCTTT.

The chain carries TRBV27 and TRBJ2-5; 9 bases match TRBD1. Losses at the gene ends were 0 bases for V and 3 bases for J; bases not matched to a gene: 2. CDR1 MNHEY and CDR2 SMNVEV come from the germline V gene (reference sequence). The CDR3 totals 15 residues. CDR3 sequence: CASSLSGTGKETQYF. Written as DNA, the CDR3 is TGTGCCAGCAGTTTATCCGGGACAGGGAAAGAGACCCAGTACTTC.

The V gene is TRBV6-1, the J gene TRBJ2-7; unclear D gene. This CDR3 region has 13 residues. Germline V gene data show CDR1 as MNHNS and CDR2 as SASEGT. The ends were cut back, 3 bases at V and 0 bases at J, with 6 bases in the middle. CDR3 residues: CASSDGSSYEQYF. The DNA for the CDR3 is TGTGCCAGCAGTGATGGCAGCTCCTACGAGCAGTACTTC.

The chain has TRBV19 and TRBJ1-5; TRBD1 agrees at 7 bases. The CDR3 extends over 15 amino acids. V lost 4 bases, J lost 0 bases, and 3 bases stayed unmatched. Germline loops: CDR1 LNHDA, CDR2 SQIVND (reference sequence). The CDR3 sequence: CASSTGQRSNQPQHF. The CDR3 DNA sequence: TGTGCCAGTAGTACGGGACAGCGTAGCAATCAGCCCCAGCATTTT.

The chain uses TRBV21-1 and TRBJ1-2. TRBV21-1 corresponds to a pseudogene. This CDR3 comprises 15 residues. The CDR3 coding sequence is TGTGCCAGCAGCAAAGTTGAGGTGGTCCCGGAGGGCTACACCTTC. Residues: CASSKVEVVPEGYTF.

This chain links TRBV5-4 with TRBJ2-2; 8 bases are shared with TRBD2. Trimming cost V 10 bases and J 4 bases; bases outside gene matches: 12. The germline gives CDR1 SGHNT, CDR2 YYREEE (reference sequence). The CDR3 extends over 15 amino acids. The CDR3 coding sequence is TGTGCCGGGGGCCGGGGGGGGATTGGCACCGGGGAGCTGTTTTTT. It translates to CAGGRGGIGTGELFF.

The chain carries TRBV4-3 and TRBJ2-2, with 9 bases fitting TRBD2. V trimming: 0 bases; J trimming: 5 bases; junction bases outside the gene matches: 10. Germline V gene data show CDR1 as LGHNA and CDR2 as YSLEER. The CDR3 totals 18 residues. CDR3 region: CASSQERSSGVRTGELFF. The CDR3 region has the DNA TGCGCCAGCAGCCAAGAGCGGTCTAGCGGGGTGAGGACCGGGGAGCTGTTTTTT.

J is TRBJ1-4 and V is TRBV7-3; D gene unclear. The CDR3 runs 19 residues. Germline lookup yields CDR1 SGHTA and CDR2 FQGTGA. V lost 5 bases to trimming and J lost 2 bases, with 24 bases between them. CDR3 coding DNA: TGTGCCAGCAGCACCCACCCCGTAGATGGGAGTTGGACTAATGAAAAACTGTTTTTT. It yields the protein CASSTHPVDGSWTNEKLFF.

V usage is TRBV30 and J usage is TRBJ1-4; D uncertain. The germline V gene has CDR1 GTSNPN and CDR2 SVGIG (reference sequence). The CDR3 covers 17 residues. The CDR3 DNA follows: TGTGCAGTGGAAGGCATGATCAGCGGAGCAACTAATGAAAAACTGTTTTTT. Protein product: CAVEGMISGATNEKLFF.

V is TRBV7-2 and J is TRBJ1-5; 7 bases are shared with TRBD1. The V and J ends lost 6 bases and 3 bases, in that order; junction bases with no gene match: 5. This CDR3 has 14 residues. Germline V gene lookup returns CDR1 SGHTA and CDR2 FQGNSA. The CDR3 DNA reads TGTGCCAGCAGGAGCACAGGGGCCAATCAGCCCCAGCATTTT. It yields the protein CASRSTGANQPQHF.

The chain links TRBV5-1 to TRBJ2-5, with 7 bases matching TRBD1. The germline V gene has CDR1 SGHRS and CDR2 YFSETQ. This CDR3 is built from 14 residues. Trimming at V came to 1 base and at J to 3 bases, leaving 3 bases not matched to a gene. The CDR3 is CASSLTGDEETQYF. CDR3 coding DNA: TGCGCCAGCAGCTTGACAGGGGACGAAGAGACCCAGTACTTC.

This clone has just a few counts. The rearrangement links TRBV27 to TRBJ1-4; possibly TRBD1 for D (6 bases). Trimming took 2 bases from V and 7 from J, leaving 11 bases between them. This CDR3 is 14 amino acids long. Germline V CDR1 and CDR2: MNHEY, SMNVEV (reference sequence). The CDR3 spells CASSLQGYGEKLFF. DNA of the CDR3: TGTGCCAGCAGTTTACAGGGGTATGGTGAAAAACTGTTTTTT.

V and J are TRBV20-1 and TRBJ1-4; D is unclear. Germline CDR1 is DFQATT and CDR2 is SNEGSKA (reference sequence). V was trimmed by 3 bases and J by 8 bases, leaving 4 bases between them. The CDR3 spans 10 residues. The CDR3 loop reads CSASSEKLFF. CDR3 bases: TGCAGTGCTAGTTCAGAAAAACTGTTTTTT.

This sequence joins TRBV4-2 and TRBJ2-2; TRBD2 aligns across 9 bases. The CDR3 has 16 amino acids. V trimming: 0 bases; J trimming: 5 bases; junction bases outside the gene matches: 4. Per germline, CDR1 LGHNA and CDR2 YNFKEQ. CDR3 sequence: CASSQEGGGATGELFF. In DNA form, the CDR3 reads TGTGCCAGCAGCCAAGAAGGCGGGGGGGCAACCGGGGAGCTGTTTTTT.

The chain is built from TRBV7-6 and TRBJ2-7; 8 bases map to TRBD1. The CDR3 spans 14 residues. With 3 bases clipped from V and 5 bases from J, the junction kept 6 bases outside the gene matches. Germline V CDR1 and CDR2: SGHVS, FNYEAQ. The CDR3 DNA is TGTGCCAGCAGCTTGAGGACAGGGTTCGACGAGCAGTACTTC. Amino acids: CASSLRTGFDEQYF.

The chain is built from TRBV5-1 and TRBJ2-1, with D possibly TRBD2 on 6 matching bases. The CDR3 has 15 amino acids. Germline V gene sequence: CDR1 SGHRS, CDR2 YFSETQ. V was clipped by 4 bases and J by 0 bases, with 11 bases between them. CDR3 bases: TGCGCCAGCAGCCGCGACGGGAGCTCCTACAATGAGCAGTTCTTC. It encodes CASSRDGSSYNEQFF. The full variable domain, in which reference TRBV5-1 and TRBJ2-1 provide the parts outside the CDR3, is KAGVTQTPRYLIKTRGQQVTLSCSPISGHRSVSWYQQTPGQGLQFLFEYFSETQRNKGNFPGRFSGRQFSNSRSEMNVSTLELGDSALYLCASSRDGSSYNEQFFGPGTRLTVL.

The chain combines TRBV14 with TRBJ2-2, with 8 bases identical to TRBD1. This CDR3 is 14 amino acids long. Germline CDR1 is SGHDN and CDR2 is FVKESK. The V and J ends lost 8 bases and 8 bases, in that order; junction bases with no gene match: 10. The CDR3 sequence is CASLFTGGVGELFF. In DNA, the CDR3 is TGTGCCAGCCTATTCACAGGGGGAGTGGGGGAGCTGTTTTTT.

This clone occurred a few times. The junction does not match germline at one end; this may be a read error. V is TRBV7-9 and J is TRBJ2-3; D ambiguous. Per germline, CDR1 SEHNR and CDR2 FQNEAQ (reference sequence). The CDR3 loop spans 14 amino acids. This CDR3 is CATSLTGSTDTQYF. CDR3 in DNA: TGTGCCACCAGCCTGACCGGGAGCACAGATACGCAGTATTTT.

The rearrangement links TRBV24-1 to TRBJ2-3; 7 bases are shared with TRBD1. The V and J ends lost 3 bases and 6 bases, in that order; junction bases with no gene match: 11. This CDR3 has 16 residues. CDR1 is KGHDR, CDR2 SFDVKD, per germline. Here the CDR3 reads CATSDTQGRGGDTQYF. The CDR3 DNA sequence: TGTGCCACCAGTGATACACAGGGGAGAGGGGGCGATACGCAGTATTTT.

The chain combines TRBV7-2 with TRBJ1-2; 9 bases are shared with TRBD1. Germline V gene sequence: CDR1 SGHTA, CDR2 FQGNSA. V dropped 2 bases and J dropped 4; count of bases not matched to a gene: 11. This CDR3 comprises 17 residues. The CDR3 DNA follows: TGTGCCAGCAGCTTACTCAGGGGACAGGGTTTGTTCTATGGCTACACCTTC. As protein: CASSLLRGQGLFYGYTF.

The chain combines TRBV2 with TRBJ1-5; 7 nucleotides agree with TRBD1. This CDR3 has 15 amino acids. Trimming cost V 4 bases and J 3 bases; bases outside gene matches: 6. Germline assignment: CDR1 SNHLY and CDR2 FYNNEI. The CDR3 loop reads CASSARTGINQPQHF. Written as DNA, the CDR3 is TGTGCCAGCAGTGCTCGGACAGGAATCAATCAGCCCCAGCATTTT.

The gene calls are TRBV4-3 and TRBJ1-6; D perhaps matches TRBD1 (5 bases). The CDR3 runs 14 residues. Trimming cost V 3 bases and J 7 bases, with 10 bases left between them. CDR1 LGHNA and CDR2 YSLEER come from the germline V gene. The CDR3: CASSQEGSNSPLHF. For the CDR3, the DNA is TGCGCCAGCAGCCAGGAGGGGTCCAATTCACCCCTCCACTTT.